This T cell receptor (beta chain) originates from a study of blood T cell repertoires in COVID-19. Study as a whole: Donors in the United States, Italy and Spain gave samples during acute or convalescent COVID-19. PBMCs, B-cell-depleted T cells, or T cells provided the cDNA or gDNA that made up the material.

CDR3 length: 14 amino acids. Trimming shortened V by 2 bases and J by 4 bases, and 9 bases separated the two germline ends. In germline, CDR1 is LNHDA, CDR2 SQIVND (reference sequence). In the source study's methods: Estimated nucleated cell counts came from reference gene primer amplification. Method: immunoSEQ multiplex PCR; TCRdb's copy keeps in-frame clones and lacks some. The DNA gave D and trimming, while V, J and clone size come from that table. Altogether some 160,000 clones are present, approximately 91% being singletons, with the ten largest covering more than 2%. This clone appeared once. This sequence joins TRBV19 and TRBJ1-3; no reliable D call. The receptor was isolated from a man aged 18 to 35 with acute or convalescent COVID-19. Sequenced input: peripheral blood. In nucleotides, the CDR3 is TGTGCCAGTAGTATATTTGGCGGCGGAAACACCATATATTTT. The encoded protein is CASSIFGGGNTIYF. Combining the CDR3 with reference TRBV19 and TRBJ1-3 gives the whole variable domain DGGITQSPKYLFRKEGQNVTLSCEQNLNHDAMYWYRQDPGQGLRLIYYSQIVNDFQKGDIAEGYSVSREKKESFPLTVTSAQKNPTAFYLCASSIFGGGNTIYFGEGSWLTVV.